The present entry profiles one T cell receptor (beta chain) with its context. Its target is not known. TCRdb fed the RT-PCR reads into MiXCR, producing one record per CDR3 protein. This table has fewer than 35,000 distinct CDR3 sequences, approximately 54% appearing once. This sample was taken from a study of yellow fever vaccine responses in identical twins. Broader study findings: Twins showed a vaccine T cell response that reportedly seemed partly convergent, partly personalized.

Trimming removed 0 bases at V and 3 bases at J, with 11 bases between. Germline CDR1 and CDR2: DFQATT and SNEGSKA (reference sequence). The CDR3 covers 14 residues. The chain recombines TRBV20-1 with TRBJ1-2; possible D gene TRBD1, 5 bases. This sequence was found in a woman between 18 and 29 years old who received the yellow fever vaccine. The sequenced sample was T cells from blood (PBMCs), unsorted or a sorted subset (not recorded which), obtained before or after yellow fever vaccination (not recorded which). The CDR3 protein is CSAREAGTDYGYTF. CDR3 bases: TGCAGTGCTAGAGAAGCGGGGACGGACTATGGCTACACCTTC.